These T cell receptor beta chains were read from a single sample in a study of early T cells in non-severe SARS-CoV-2 infection. One entry per CDR3 protein results from TCRdb running MiXCR on the 5' RACE reads. The sample has some 71,000 distinct CDR3 sequences; roughly an eighth are singletons. Sequenced input: whole blood. The receptors were sampled from an adult who was a healthcare worker with PCR-confirmed SARS-CoV-2 infection or an uninfected control (not recorded which). Both conserved end residues are part of each CDR3. D genes are given only for firm matches. Clone size is shown for a subset of rows, as once, few, many or a class of expanded clone.

many	TRBJ2-1	TRBD2	TRBV20-1	CSALGLAGNEQFF	TGCAGTGCTCTCGGACTAGCGGGCAATGAGCAGTTCTTC
few	TRBJ2-7	TRBD1	TRBV3-1	CASGGQGTYEQYF	TGTGCCAGCGGGGGACAGGGGACCTACGAGCAGTACTTC
many	TRBJ1-1	.	TRBV20-1	CSATYGLSYTEAFF	TGCAGTGCAACGTACGGGTTATCTTACACTGAAGCTTTCTTT
.	TRBJ1-5	.	TRBV28	CASSKGTGNNQPQHF	TGTGCCAGCAGTAAGGGAACAGGGAACAATCAGCCCCAGCATTTT
many	TRBJ2-1	.	TRBV12-3/TRBV12-4	CASRSSSYNEQFF	TGTGCCAGCAGATCCTCCTCCTACAATGAGCAGTTCTTC
.	TRBJ2-4	.	TRBV19	CASSDSDIQYF	TGTGCCAGTAGTGACAGTGACATTCAGTACTTC
many	TRBJ1-2	TRBD1	TRBV28	CASSSGTGTHGYTF	TGTGCCAGCAGCTCCGGGACAGGGACCCATGGCTACACCTTC
many	TRBJ1-1	.	TRBV6-6	CASSYAGMNTEAFF	TGTGCCAGCAGTTACGCAGGCATGAACACTGAAGCTTTCTTT
few	TRBJ2-3	.	TRBV12-3/TRBV12-4	CASSRSRGYTDTQYF	TGTGCCAGCAGTCGCAGCCGAGGTTACACAGATACGCAGTATTTT
many	TRBJ2-7	TRBD2	TRBV6-2/TRBV6-3	CASSPGTSSSSEQYF	TGTGCCAGCAGCCCCGGGACTAGTTCGAGTAGCGAGCAGTACTTC
many	TRBJ1-1	.	TRBV6-6	CASRWGTEAFF	TGTGCCAGCAGATGGGGAACAGAAGCTTTCTTT
few	TRBJ1-3	.	TRBV4-1	CASSQAPGRASGNTIYF	TGCGCCAGCAGCCAAGCTCCCGGGAGGGCCTCTGGAAACACCATATATTTT
.	TRBJ1-4	.	TRBV7-2	CASSYREGDEKLFF	TGTGCCAGCAGCTACCGGGAGGGGGATGAAAAACTGTTTTTT
.	TRBJ2-3	.	TRBV20-1	CSATRDSRTDTQYF	TGCAGTGCTACCCGGGACTCTCGCACAGATACGCAGTATTTT
.	TRBJ2-1	.	TRBV30	CAWGPFYNEQFF	TGTGCCTGGGGGCCTTTCTACAATGAGCAGTTCTTC
many	TRBJ2-7	.	TRBV3-1	CASSQTLFDIRYF	TGTGCCAGCAGCCAAACCCTCTTTGATATTCGGTACTTC
.	TRBJ1-1	.	TRBV7-2	CASSSGPQGVAFF	TGTGCCAGCAGCTCAGGTCCGCAGGGCGTAGCTTTCTTT
few	TRBJ1-4	TRBD1	TRBV6-5	CASSSPGQSGVGKLFF	TGTGCCAGCAGTTCCCCGGGACAGAGTGGTGTCGGGAAACTGTTTTTT
.	TRBJ2-1	.	TRBV19	CATTPVGVANEQFF	TGTGCCACCACACCCGTGGGGGTCGCAAATGAGCAGTTCTTC
.	TRBJ2-7	.	TRBV12-3/TRBV12-4	CASSLVLREQYF	TGTGCCAGCAGTTTGGTCCTCCGGGAGCAGTACTTC
few	TRBJ2-2	.	TRBV4-2	CASSQDFWAGELFF	TGTGCCAGCAGCCAAGATTTTTGGGCGGGGGAGCTGTTTTTT
.	TRBJ2-2	.	TRBV7-2	CASSSTGPVWRGELFF	TGTGCCAGCAGCTCCACCGGGCCCGTTTGGAGAGGGGAGCTGTTTTTT
few	TRBJ1-2	.	TRBV7-6	CASSPGGMGMNYGYTF	TGTGCCAGCAGCCCTGGGGGAATGGGTATGAACTATGGCTACACCTTC
many	TRBJ2-7	TRBD1	TRBV12-3/TRBV12-4	CASSHTGQGAKQYF	TGTGCCAGCAGTCACACAGGACAGGGGGCCAAGCAGTACTTC
.	TRBJ2-5	TRBD2	TRBV5-1	CASSLGGRRLQETQYF	TGCGCCAGCAGCTTGGGCGGGAGGCGCCTCCAAGAGACCCAGTACTTC
few	TRBJ1-2	.	TRBV12-3/TRBV12-4	CASSFVNGENYGYTF	TGTGCCAGCAGTTTTGTGAACGGAGAAAACTATGGCTACACCTTC
few	TRBJ2-7	.	TRBV6-2/TRBV6-3	CASSLQGGTYEQYF	TGTGCCAGCAGTCTACAGGGGGGGACCTACGAGCAGTACTTC
many	TRBJ2-5	.	TRBV7-9	CASSPAIGAQETQYF	TGTGCCAGCAGCCCCGCTATCGGGGCTCAAGAGACCCAGTACTTC
.	TRBJ1-1	.	TRBV11-2	CASSLVHTEAFF	TGTGCCAGCAGCTTAGTTCACACTGAAGCTTTCTTT
.	TRBJ2-1	TRBD2	TRBV19	CASSGAPRTSENEQFF	TGTGCCAGTAGCGGGGCTCCGCGCACTAGCGAGAATGAGCAGTTCTTC
.	TRBJ1-6	TRBD1	TRBV6-5	CASSRDRASPLHF	TGTGCCAGCAGCCGGGACAGGGCCTCACCCCTCCACTTT
.	TRBJ2-1	TRBD2	TRBV28	CASSSPRTSGGEVEQFF	TGTGCCAGCAGTTCCCCCCGGACTAGCGGGGGGGAGGTTGAGCAGTTCTTC
few	TRBJ2-1	.	TRBV3-1	CASSLVSYNEQFF	TGTGCCAGCAGCCTCGTATCCTACAATGAGCAGTTCTTC
few	TRBJ1-5	.	TRBV6-2/TRBV6-3	CASSYALLPQHF	TGTGCCAGCAGTTACGCGCTCCTGCCCCAGCATTTT
few	TRBJ1-1	.	TRBV10-1	CASSPGRHTEAFF	TGCGCCAGCAGTCCGGGCCGGCACACTGAAGCTTTCTTT
.	TRBJ2-1	TRBD2	TRBV5-1	CASTLLAVDNEQFF	TGCGCCAGCACCTTACTAGCGGTCGACAATGAGCAGTTCTTC
.	TRBJ2-7	.	TRBV15	CATSRPDAGAYEQYF	TGTGCCACCAGCAGGCCCGACGCCGGGGCCTACGAGCAGTACTTC
few	TRBJ2-1	.	TRBV13	CASSPRFVDEQFF	TGTGCCAGCAGCCCCCGGTTTGTGGATGAGCAGTTCTTC
many	TRBJ2-1	.	TRBV11-2	CASSLEAGQASSYNEQFF	TGTGCCAGCAGCTTAGAGGCGGGGCAGGCGAGCTCCTACAATGAGCAGTTCTTC
few	TRBJ2-3	TRBD1	TRBV7-2	CASSFDRADTQYF	TGTGCCAGCAGCTTTGACAGGGCAGATACGCAGTATTTT
few	TRBJ1-5	.	TRBV7-9	CASSLVLGHRQPQPQHF	TGTGCCAGCAGCTTAGTTTTGGGACACCGACAGCCGCAGCCCCAGCATTTT
many	TRBJ2-2	TRBD1	TRBV7-6	CASSSRVRGLSGELFF	TGTGCCAGCAGCTCCCGGGTGAGGGGGCTGAGCGGGGAGCTGTTTTTT